The 26 T cell receptor beta chains given below trace back to one sample, sequenced in a study of T cells in localized non-small cell lung cancer. TCRdb keeps only in-frame clones here, not all; method: immunoSEQ multiplex PCR. Among tens of thousands of clones, approximately 94% were seen once, and the ten largest hold less than 0.8%. The source material was peripheral blood, sampled before any cancer treatment. The source is a woman aged 35-75 years with stage I lung adenocarcinoma.

This chain joins TRBV5-4 and TRBJ1-1, with a tentative D call TRBD1 (5 bases). Trimming removed 3 bases at V and 1 base at J, with 10 bases between. CDR3 length: 14 residues. Germline CDR1 SGHNT, CDR2 YYREEE (reference sequence). The CDR3 DNA reads TGTGCCAGCAGCTCGTTTACAGGGAACACTGAAGCTTTCTTT. Translated, it gives CASSSFTGNTEAFF.

This sequence joins TRBV9 and TRBJ1-2, with TRBD1 as a possible D gene (6 bases). Germline CDR1 reads SGDLS; CDR2 reads YYNGEE. V shed 1 base and J shed 3 bases, with 16 bases lying between them. The CDR3 loop spans 16 amino acids. The CDR3 nucleotides read TGTGCCAGCAGCGTATACGGGGGGCGGGTAGACTATGGCTACACCTTC. Translating it yields CASSVYGGRVDYGYTF. Together with reference TRBV9 and TRBJ1-2, the CDR3 gives the full variable domain: DSGVTQTPKHLITATGQRVTLRCSPRSGDLSVYWYQQSLDQGLQFLIQYYNGEERAKGNILERFSAQQFPDLHSELNLSSLELGDSALYFCASSVYGGRVDYGYTFGSGTRLTVV.

The chain has TRBV18 and TRBJ2-1; TRBD2 agrees at 8 bases. The length of the CDR3 is 16 residues. Trimming at V came to 4 bases and at J to 7 bases, leaving 12 bases not matched to a gene. Per germline, CDR1 KGHSH and CDR2 LQKENI. The CDR3 protein is CASSLRAGGLGNEQFF. CDR3 DNA: TGTGCCAGCTCACTGCGCGCGGGGGGTCTGGGGAATGAGCAGTTCTTC.

In its sample, this clone was seen once. This chain uses TRBV5-1 with TRBJ1-2; TRBD1 matches 7 bases. This CDR3 region has 13 residues. Germline V gives CDR1 SGHRS, CDR2 YFSETQ. V shed 0 bases, J shed 8 bases, and the junction held 4 bases outside the gene matches. The DNA of the CDR3 is TGCGCCAGCAGCTTGGGAGGGGGCTACGGCTACACCTTC. Its protein product is CASSLGGGYGYTF.

The V call is TRBV27, the J call TRBJ1-6; TRBD1 aligns across 9 bases. CDR1 is MNHEY and CDR2 is SMNVEV in the germline V gene (reference sequence). The CDR3 length is 15 residues. V was pared by 10 bases and J by 5 bases, with 9 bases of the junction left unmatched. The CDR3 loop is CATQPGTGHNSPLHF. The CDR3 DNA follows: TGTGCCACCCAACCGGGGACAGGGCATAATTCACCCCTCCACTTT.

The chain links TRBV15 to TRBJ2-1; 7 positions agree with TRBD2. The CDR3 consists of 22 residues. CDR1 and CDR2 (germline): LNHNV, YYDKDF (reference sequence). V lost 2 bases, J lost 3 bases, and 25 bases stayed unmatched. The CDR3 DNA is TGTGCCACCAGCAGATTATTGTCCAGTGGAGCGGGAACCCTAACAGTCTACAATGAGCAGTTCTTC. Its translation: CATSRLLSSGAGTLTVYNEQFF.

The chain combines TRBV5-5 with TRBJ2-2; 7 bases are a match to TRBD1. V shed 3 bases and J 2 bases; nucleotides not matched to a gene: 10. Germline V CDR1 and CDR2: SGHKS, YYEKEE (reference sequence). CDR3 length: 17 residues. CDR3 DNA sequence: TGTGCCAGCAGCTGGCCTTCGGGACAGATTAACACCGGGGAGCTGTTTTTT. The encoded protein is CASSWPSGQINTGELFF.

This clone was observed once. This chain links TRBV28 with TRBJ2-7; D perhaps matches TRBD2 (7 bases). The CDR3 covers 13 residues. Germline V lookup: CDR1 MDHEN, CDR2 SYDVKM. Trimming left V 6 bases short and J 6 bases short, with 15 bases between. In DNA form, the CDR3 reads TGTGCCAGCAGGACGAGGGGGGGGCTCGAGCAGTACTTC. Encoded protein: CASRTRGGLEQYF.

This chain uses TRBV11-1 with TRBJ1-2, with D perhaps TRBD1 (5 bases). The V and J ends lost 5 bases and 7 bases respectively, with 11 bases between them. The length of the CDR3 is 12 residues. Per germline, CDR1 SGHAT and CDR2 FQDESV (reference sequence). The CDR3 region has the DNA TGTGCCAGCAGCACGGACATCCGTGGCTACACCTTC. It yields the protein CASSTDIRGYTF. The full variable domain, rest sourced from reference TRBV11-1 and TRBJ1-2, is EAEVAQSPRYKITEKSQAVAFWCDPISGHATLYWYRQILGQGPELLVQFQDESVVDDSQLPKDRFSAERLKGVDSTLKIQPAELGDSAMYLCASSTDIRGYTFGSGTRLTVV.

The chain couples TRBV6-1 to TRBJ1-1; D gene unclear. The V end was cut by 7 bases, the J end by 5 bases, with 17 bases between. Germline V gene lookup returns CDR1 MNHNS and CDR2 SASEGT. This CDR3 comprises 14 residues. As DNA, the CDR3 is TGTGCCAGCACACTGGACCCATTGGGTACTGAAGCTTTCTTT. Amino acids: CASTLDPLGTEAFF.

The chain employs TRBV7-2 and TRBJ2-3; D is undetermined. CDR1 SGHTA and CDR2 FQGNSA come from the germline V gene. Trimming removed 1 base at V and 10 bases at J, with 15 bases between. This CDR3 spans 14 amino acids. CDR3 nucleotide sequence: TGTGCCAGCAGCTTAGGAGGCGGCCCAGTAGCGCAGTATTTT. Translation gives CASSLGGGPVAQYF.

This clone has only one observation. This sequence joins TRBV7-2 and TRBJ1-4; TRBD1 aligns across 7 bases. The CDR3 covers 14 residues. Germline CDR1 SGHTA, CDR2 FQGNSA. Unmatched junction bases numbered 7, after V lost 5 bases and J lost 7 bases. The CDR3 spells CASSLTGIGEKLFF. In nucleotides, the CDR3 is TGTGCCAGCAGCCTGACAGGGATCGGTGAAAAACTGTTTTTT.

The chain uses TRBV27 and TRBJ1-4; D perhaps matches TRBD1 (5 bases). V was trimmed by 6 bases and J by 5 bases, leaving 10 bases between them. CDR3 length: 13 residues. Germline V CDR1 and CDR2: MNHEY, SMNVEV (reference sequence). Written as DNA, the CDR3 is TGTGCCAGCAGAAGGGGTTTGAATGAAAAACTGTTTTTT. This translates into CASRRGLNEKLFF.

The V gene is TRBV5-1, the J gene TRBJ2-2; D remains unclear. CDR1 and CDR2 (germline): SGHRS, YFSETQ. The CDR3 is 16 residues long. The ends were cut back, 4 bases at V and 3 bases at J, with 16 bases in the middle. CDR3 DNA sequence: TGCGCCAGCAGCCCCATTAGGCAGGAAGACACCGGGGAGCTGTTTTTT. This codes for CASSPIRQEDTGELFF.

The rearrangement uses TRBV7-6 and TRBJ2-1, with D maybe TRBD2 (6 bases). Trimming removed 5 bases from V and 6 bases from J, with 20 bases in between. Germline lookup yields CDR1 SGHVS and CDR2 FNYEAQ. This CDR3 is 16 amino acids long. CDR3 sequence: CASSAMGGALGNEQFF. The CDR3 nucleotides are TGTGCCAGCAGCGCAATGGGGGGAGCTTTGGGCAATGAGCAGTTCTTC. The entire variable domain, with the rest obtained from reference TRBV7-6 and TRBJ2-1, is as follows: GAGVSQSPRYKVTKRGQDVALRCDPISGHVSLYWYRQALGQGPEFLTYFNYEAQQDKSGLPNDRFSAERPEGSISTLTIQRTEQRDSAMYRCASSAMGGALGNEQFFGPGTRLTVL.

The chain carries TRBV19 and TRBJ1-3, with a tentative D call TRBD1 (5 bases). This CDR3 contains 18 residues. V was clipped by 9 bases and J by 2 bases, with 26 bases between them. CDR1 and CDR2 (germline): LNHDA, SQIVND (reference sequence). The DNA of the CDR3 is TGTGCCAGCAGAGGGGTACTTGTGGGAAACTGGGCTGGAAACACCATATATTTT. Translated, it gives CASRGVLVGNWAGNTIYF.

The rearrangement links TRBV27 to TRBJ1-1; no firm D call. Germline lookup yields CDR1 MNHEY and CDR2 SMNVEV (reference sequence). CDR3 length: 16 amino acids. V shed 6 bases and J shed 1 base, with 18 bases lying between them. CDR3 residues: CASSPLGRKKNTEAFF. In nucleotides, the CDR3 is TGTGCCAGCAGCCCCTTGGGGAGGAAGAAGAACACTGAAGCTTTCTTT.

The rearrangement links TRBV7-9 to TRBJ1-5, with TRBD1 matching over 7 bases. The trim removed 3 bases at V and 0 bases at J, leaving 2 bases unmatched. Per the germline V gene, CDR1 is SEHNR and CDR2 is FQNEAQ (reference sequence). The CDR3 is 15 residues long. The CDR3 bases are TGTGCCAGCAGCTTGGACAGGCATAGCAATCAGCCCCAGCATTTT. This encodes CASSLDRHSNQPQHF.

V usage is TRBV27 and J usage is TRBJ2-5; TRBD1 matches at 12 bases. The ends lost 5 bases at V and 4 bases at J; junction bases unmatched: 11. The germline V gene has CDR1 MNHEY and CDR2 SMNVEV (reference sequence). The length of the CDR3 is 17 residues. The CDR3 loop reads CASSLGTGGFRAETQYF. The CDR3 DNA reads TGTGCCAGCAGTCTGGGGACAGGGGGCTTCAGGGCAGAGACCCAGTACTTC.

In DNA, the CDR3 is TGCAGCGTTGAAGACCCTTGGGACAGGGGGCTGGAGACCCAGTACTTC. This gives the protein CSVEDPWDRGLETQYF. The chain carries TRBV29-1 and TRBJ2-5; 12 bases line up with TRBD1. The CDR3 runs to 16 residues. Germline V gene sequence: CDR1 SQVTM, CDR2 ANQGSEA. The V and J ends lost 0 bases and 5 bases, in that order; junction bases with no gene match: 7.

The sample holds a few counts of this clone. The chain combines TRBV6-1 with TRBJ2-6, with unresolved D. Germline V gene sequence: CDR1 MNHNS, CDR2 SASEGT. V was pared by 3 bases and J by 0 bases, with 6 bases between. The length of the CDR3 is 15 residues. CDR3 sequence: CASSEPPSGANVLTF. In nucleotides, the CDR3 is TGTGCCAGCAGTGAGCCCCCCTCTGGGGCCAACGTCCTGACTTTC.

CDR3 in amino acids: CASSFLTDSPLHF. The CDR3 nucleotides read TGTGCCAGCAGCTTCCTGACGGATTCACCCCTCCACTTT. The rearrangement links TRBV7-2 to TRBJ1-6; D unclear. The germline CDR1 and CDR2 sequences are SGHTA and FQGNSA. V was shortened by 3 bases and J by 8 bases, with 8 bases between the two germline ends. The CDR3 has 13 amino acids.

As concerns this clone: At one of its ends the junction is not consistent with the germline gene, which may arise from a read error. The chain carries TRBV4-3 and TRBJ2-3, with 15 bases fitting TRBD2. The V gene's germline CDR1 is LGHNA and CDR2 YSLEER. The CDR3 is made up of 18 amino acids. This CDR3 is CASSRGLAGGGRTDTRYF. The CDR3 bases are TGCGCCAGCAGCCGGGGACTAGCGGGAGGCGGGCGCACAGATACGCGGTATTTT.

The rearrangement links TRBV28 to TRBJ2-2, with unresolved D. Trimming shortened V by 3 bases and J by 0 bases, and 14 bases separated the two germline ends. Germline V gene data show CDR1 as MDHEN and CDR2 as SYDVKM. This CDR3 comprises 17 residues. CDR3: CASSFSWESTNTGELFF. The CDR3 DNA follows: TGTGCCAGCAGTTTCAGCTGGGAATCGACGAACACCGGGGAGCTGTTTTTT.

V is TRBV4-1 and J is TRBJ1-2, with D hard to call. Germline-derived CDR1 and CDR2 are MGHRA and YSYEKL. V lost 3 bases and J 0 bases, leaving 8 bases between the germline ends. The CDR3 consists of 14 residues. For the CDR3, the DNA is TGCGCCAGCAGCCAGAACTTAGCTAACTATGGCTACACCTTC. This codes for CASSQNLANYGYTF.

The rearrangement joins TRBV11-2 to TRBJ1-6; 9 nucleotides agree with TRBD1. This CDR3 comprises 15 residues. In germline, CDR1 is SGHAT, CDR2 FQNNGV. Trimming cost V 4 bases and J 8 bases; bases outside gene matches: 6. The CDR3 DNA follows: TGTGCCAGCAGCTACCTCAGGACAGGGGATTCACCCCTCCACTTT. It codes for CASSYLRTGDSPLHF.